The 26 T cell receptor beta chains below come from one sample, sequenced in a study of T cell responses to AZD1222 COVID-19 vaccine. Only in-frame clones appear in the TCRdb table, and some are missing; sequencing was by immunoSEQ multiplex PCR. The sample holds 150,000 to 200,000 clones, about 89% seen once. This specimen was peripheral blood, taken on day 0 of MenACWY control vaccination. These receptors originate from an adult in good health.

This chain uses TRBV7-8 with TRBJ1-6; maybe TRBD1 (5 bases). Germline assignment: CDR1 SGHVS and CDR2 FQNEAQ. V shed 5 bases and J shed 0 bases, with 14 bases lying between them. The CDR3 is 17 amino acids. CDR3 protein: CASSPPGGSSYNSPLHF. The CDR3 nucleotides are TGTGCCAGCAGCCCCCCGGGGGGGAGCTCCTATAATTCACCCCTCCACTTT.

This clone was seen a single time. The CDR3 loop reads CASSEERGYNEQFF. CDR3 bases: TGTGCCAGCAGTGAGGAGCGGGGGTACAATGAGCAGTTCTTC. The chain has TRBV2 and TRBJ2-1; 8 positions match TRBD2. The CDR3 has 14 amino acids. Germline CDR1 is SNHLY and CDR2 is FYNNEI. With 3 bases clipped from V and 4 bases from J, the junction kept 2 bases outside the gene matches.

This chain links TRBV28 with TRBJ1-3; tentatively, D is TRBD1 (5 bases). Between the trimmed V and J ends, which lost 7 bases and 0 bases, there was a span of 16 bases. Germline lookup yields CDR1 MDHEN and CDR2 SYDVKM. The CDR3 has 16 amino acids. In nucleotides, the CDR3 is TGTGCCAGCACCTCGACAGCACGTTCCTCTGGAAACACCATATATTTT. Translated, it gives CASTSTARSSGNTIYF.

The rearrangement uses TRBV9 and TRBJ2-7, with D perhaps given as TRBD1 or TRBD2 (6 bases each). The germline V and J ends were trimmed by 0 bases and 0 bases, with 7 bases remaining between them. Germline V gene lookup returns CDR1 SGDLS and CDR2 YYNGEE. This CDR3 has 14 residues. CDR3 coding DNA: TGTGCCAGCAGCGTAGCGGGGGCCTCCTACGAGCAGTACTTC. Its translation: CASSVAGASYEQYF.

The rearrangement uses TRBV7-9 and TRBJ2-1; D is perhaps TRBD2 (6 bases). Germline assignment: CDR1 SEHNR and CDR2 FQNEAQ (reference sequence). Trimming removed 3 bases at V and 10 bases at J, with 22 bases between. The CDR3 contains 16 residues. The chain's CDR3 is CASSLGFWGGVGEQFF. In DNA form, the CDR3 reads TGTGCCAGCAGCTTGGGTTTCTGGGGAGGTGTCGGGGAGCAGTTCTTC. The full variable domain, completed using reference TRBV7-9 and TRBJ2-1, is DTGVSQNPRHKITKRGQNVTFRCDPISEHNRLYWYRQTLGQGPEFLTYFQNEAQLEKSRLLSDRFSAERPKGSFSTLEIQRTEQGDSAMYLCASSLGFWGGVGEQFFGPGTRLTVL.

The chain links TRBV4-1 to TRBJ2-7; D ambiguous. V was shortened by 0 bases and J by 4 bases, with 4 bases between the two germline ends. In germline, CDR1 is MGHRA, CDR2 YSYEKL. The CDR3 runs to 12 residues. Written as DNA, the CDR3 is TGCGCCAGCAGCCAAGATGAATACGAGCAGTACTTC. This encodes CASSQDEYEQYF.

The CDR3 DNA follows: TGTGCCAGCAGCTTAAGTCCCCCCGATACGCAGTATTTT. Translating it yields CASSLSPPDTQYF. J is TRBJ2-3 and V is TRBV11-2; D is unclear. CDR1 and CDR2 (germline): SGHAT, FQNNGV. Trimming cost V 2 bases and J 6 bases, with 9 bases left between them. The CDR3 is 13 amino acids.

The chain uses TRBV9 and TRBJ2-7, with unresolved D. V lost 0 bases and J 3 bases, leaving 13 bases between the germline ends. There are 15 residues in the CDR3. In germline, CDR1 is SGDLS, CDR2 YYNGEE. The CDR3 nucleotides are TGTGCCAGCAGCGTAGTCGGGCTCGCCGGCTACGAGCAGTACTTC. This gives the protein CASSVVGLAGYEQYF.

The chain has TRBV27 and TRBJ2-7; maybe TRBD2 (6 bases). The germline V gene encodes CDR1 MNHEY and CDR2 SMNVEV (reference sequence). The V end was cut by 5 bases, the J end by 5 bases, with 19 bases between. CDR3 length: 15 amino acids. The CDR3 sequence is CASSPGTFRIHEQYF. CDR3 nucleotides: TGTGCCAGCAGTCCCGGGACTTTTCGAATTCACGAGCAGTACTTC.

The DNA for the CDR3 is TGTGCCAGCAGCCGACAGGGCAACTCTGGAAACACCATATATTTT. Its translation: CASSRQGNSGNTIYF. V usage is TRBV3-1 (or the pseudogene TRBV3-2) and J usage is TRBJ1-3; 7 bases are shared with TRBD1. The V segment lost 4 bases and the J segment 0 bases; nucleotides outside the gene matches: 3. This CDR3 is 15 amino acids long. From germline, CDR1 is LGHDT and CDR2 YNNKEL (reference sequence).

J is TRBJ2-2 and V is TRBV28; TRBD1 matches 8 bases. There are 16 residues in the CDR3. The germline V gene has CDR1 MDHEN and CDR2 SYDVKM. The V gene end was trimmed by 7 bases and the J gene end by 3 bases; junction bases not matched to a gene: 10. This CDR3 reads CASTFAGTGYTGELFF. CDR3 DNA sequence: TGTGCCAGCACTTTCGCCGGGACAGGCTACACCGGGGAGCTGTTTTTT.

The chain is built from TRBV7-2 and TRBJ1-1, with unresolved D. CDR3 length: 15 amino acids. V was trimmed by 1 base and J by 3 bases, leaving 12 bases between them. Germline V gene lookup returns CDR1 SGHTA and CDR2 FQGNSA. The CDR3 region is CASSLGATPYTEAFF. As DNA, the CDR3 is TGTGCCAGCAGCTTAGGAGCAACCCCATACACTGAAGCTTTCTTT. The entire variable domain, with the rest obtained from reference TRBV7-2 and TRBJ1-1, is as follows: GAGVSQSPSNKVTEKGKDVELRCDPISGHTALYWYRQSLGQGLEFLIYFQGNSAPDKSGLPSDRFSAERTGGSVSTLTIQRTQQEDSAVYLCASSLGATPYTEAFFGQGTRLTVV.

CDR3 protein: CSASGAGGLRNQPQHF. The CDR3 bases are TGCAGTGCTAGTGGGGCAGGGGGGTTGAGGAATCAGCCCCAGCATTTT. The V call is TRBV20-1, the J call TRBJ1-5, with 7 bases that match TRBD1. The J segment lost 4 bases and the V segment lost 3 bases, leaving 12 bases of the junction unmatched. CDR3 length: 16 amino acids. Germline V gives CDR1 DFQATT, CDR2 SNEGSKA (reference sequence).

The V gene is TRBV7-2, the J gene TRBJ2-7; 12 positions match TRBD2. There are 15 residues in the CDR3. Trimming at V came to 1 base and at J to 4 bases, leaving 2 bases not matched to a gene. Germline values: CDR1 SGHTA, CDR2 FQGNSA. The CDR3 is CASSLGLAGVYEQYF. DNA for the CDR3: TGTGCCAGCAGCTTAGGACTAGCGGGAGTATACGAGCAGTACTTC.

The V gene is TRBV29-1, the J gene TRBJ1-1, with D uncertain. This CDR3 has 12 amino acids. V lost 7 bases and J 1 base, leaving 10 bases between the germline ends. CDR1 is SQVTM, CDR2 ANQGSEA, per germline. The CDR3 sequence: CSAGEGNTEAFF. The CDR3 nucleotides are TGCAGCGCCGGGGAGGGGAACACTGAAGCTTTCTTT. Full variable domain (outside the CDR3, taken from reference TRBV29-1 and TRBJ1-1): SAVISQKPSRDICQRGTSLTIQCQVDSQVTMMFWYRQQPGQSLTLIATANQGSEATYESGFVIDKFPISRPNLTFSTLTVSNMSPEDSSIYLCSAGEGNTEAFFGQGTRLTVV.

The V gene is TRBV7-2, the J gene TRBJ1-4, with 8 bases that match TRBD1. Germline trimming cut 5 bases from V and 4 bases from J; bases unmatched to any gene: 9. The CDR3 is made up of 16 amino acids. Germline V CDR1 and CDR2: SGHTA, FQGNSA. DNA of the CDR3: TGTGCCAGCAGCCAGGCCAGGGGGCTTAGTAATGAAAAACTGTTTTTT. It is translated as CASSQARGLSNEKLFF.

CDR3 nucleotide sequence: TGTGCCAGCAGTGGGGGCGCGACAAGGTACGAGCAGTACTTC. This codes for CASSGGATRYEQYF. V gene TRBV2 combines with J gene TRBJ2-7, with D possibly TRBD1 on 5 matching bases. Deletions cut 4 bases from V and 4 bases from J, with 14 bases between. Per germline, CDR1 SNHLY and CDR2 FYNNEI. This CDR3 contains 14 residues.

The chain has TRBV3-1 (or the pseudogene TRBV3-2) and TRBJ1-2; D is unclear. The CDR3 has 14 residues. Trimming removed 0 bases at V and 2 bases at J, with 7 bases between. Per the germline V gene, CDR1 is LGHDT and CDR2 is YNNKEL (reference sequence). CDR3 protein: CASSQDRVNYGYTF. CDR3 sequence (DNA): TGTGCCAGCAGCCAAGATAGGGTAAACTATGGCTACACCTTC.

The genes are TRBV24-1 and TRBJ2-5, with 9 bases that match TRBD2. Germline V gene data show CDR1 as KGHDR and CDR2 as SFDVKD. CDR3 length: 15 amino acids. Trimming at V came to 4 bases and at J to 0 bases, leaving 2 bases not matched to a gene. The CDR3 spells CATSELAGNQETQYF. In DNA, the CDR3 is TGTGCCACCAGTGAACTAGCGGGTAACCAAGAGACCCAGTACTTC.

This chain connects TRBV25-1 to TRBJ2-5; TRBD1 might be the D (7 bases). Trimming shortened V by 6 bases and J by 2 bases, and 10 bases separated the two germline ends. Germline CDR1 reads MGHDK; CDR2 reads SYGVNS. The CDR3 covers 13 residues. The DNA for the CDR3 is TGTGCCAGCAGCAGGGGGGCGCAAGAGACCCAGTACTTC. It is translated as CASSRGAQETQYF. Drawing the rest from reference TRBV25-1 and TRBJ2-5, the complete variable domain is EADIYQTPRYLVIGTGKKITLECSQTMGHDKMYWYQQDPGMELHLIHYSYGVNSTEKGDLSSESTVSRIRTEHFPLTLESARPSHTSQYLCASSRGAQETQYFGPGTRLLVL.

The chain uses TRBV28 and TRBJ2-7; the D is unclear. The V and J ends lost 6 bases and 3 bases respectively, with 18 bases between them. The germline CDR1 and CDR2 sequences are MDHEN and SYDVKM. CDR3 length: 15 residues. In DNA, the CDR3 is TGTGCCAGCAGCGGAACAGCAGGTTCCCTCTACGAGCAGTACTTC. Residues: CASSGTAGSLYEQYF. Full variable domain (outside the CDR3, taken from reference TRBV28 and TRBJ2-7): DVKVTQSSRYLVKRTGEKVFLECVQDMDHENMFWYRQDPGLGLRLIYFSYDVKMKEKGDIPEGYSVSREKKERFSLILESASTNQTSMYLCASSGTAGSLYEQYFGPGTRLTVT.

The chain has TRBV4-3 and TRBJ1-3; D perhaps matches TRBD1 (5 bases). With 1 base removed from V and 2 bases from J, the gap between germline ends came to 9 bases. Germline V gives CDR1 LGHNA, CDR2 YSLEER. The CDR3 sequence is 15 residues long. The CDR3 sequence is CASSQARVAGNTIYF. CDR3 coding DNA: TGCGCCAGCAGCCAAGCCAGGGTGGCTGGAAACACCATATATTTT.

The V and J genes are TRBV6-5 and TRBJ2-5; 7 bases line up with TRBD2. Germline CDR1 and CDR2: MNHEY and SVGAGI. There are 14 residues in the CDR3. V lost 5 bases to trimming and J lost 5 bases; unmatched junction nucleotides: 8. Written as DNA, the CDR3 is TGTGCCAGCAGTCCCCGGACTAGTTGGGAGACCCAGTACTTC. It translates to CASSPRTSWETQYF.

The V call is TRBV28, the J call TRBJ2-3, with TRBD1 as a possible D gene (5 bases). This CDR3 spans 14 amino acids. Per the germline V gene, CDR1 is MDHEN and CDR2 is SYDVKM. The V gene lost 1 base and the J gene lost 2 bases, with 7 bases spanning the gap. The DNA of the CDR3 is TGTGCCAGCAGTTTATTAGGGGTCACAGATACGCAGTATTTT. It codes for CASSLLGVTDTQYF. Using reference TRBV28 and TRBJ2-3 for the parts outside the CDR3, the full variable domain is DVKVTQSSRYLVKRTGEKVFLECVQDMDHENMFWYRQDPGLGLRLIYFSYDVKMKEKGDIPEGYSVSREKKERFSLILESASTNQTSMYLCASSLLGVTDTQYFGPGTRLTVL.

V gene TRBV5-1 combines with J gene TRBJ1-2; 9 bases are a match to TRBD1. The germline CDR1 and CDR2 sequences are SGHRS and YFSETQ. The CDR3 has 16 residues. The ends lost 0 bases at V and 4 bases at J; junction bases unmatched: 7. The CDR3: CASSLGDRALVYGYTF. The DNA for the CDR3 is TGCGCCAGCAGCTTGGGGGACAGGGCACTAGTCTATGGCTACACCTTC.

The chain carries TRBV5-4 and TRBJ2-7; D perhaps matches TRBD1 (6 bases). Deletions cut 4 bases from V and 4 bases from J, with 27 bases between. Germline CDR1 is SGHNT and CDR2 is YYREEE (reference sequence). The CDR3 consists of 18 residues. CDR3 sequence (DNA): TGTGCCAGCAGCGGACCACCGGGACAAAAGCCCTCGAGGTACGAGCAGTACTTC. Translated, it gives CASSGPPGQKPSRYEQYF. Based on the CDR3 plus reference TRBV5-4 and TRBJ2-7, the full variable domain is ETGVTQSPTHLIKTRGQQVTLRCSSQSGHNTVSWYQQALGQGPQFIFQYYREEENGRGNFPPRFSGLQFPNYSSELNVNALELDDSALYLCASSGPPGQKPSRYEQYFGPGTRLTVT.